Given below is one T cell receptor beta chain in context. Its antigen remains unidentified. Total RNA was extracted at no less than 6 micrograms per sample. The source of the sample is a study of blood T cells in healthy people across ages. Overall study findings and caveats: Researchers said unsorted PBMCs prevented a conclusive naive versus antigen-experienced comparison. A roughly linear fall in TCR beta diversity per million T cells was seen with increasing age.

The second PCR ran roughly 6 to 12 cycles with a sample-barcoded 5' primer and J-beta primers. TCRdb reprocessed the 5' RACE reads via MiXCR and lists one record per CDR3 protein. The sample gives fewer than 900,000 distinct CDR3 sequences, approximately 39% of which show up once; more than 20% is in the top ten. This receptor was identified in a woman aged 55-69 years in good health. Material: blood.

The CDR3 DNA is TGTGCCAGCAGTAAGTTAGGACTAGCAGACTACGAGCAGTACTTC. This sequence encodes CASSKLGLADYEQYF. The chain couples TRBV6-5 to TRBJ2-7, with 8 bases that match TRBD2. The germline V gene has CDR1 MNHEY and CDR2 SVGAGI. V shed 5 bases, J shed 3 bases, and the junction held 9 bases outside the gene matches. This CDR3 contains 15 residues.